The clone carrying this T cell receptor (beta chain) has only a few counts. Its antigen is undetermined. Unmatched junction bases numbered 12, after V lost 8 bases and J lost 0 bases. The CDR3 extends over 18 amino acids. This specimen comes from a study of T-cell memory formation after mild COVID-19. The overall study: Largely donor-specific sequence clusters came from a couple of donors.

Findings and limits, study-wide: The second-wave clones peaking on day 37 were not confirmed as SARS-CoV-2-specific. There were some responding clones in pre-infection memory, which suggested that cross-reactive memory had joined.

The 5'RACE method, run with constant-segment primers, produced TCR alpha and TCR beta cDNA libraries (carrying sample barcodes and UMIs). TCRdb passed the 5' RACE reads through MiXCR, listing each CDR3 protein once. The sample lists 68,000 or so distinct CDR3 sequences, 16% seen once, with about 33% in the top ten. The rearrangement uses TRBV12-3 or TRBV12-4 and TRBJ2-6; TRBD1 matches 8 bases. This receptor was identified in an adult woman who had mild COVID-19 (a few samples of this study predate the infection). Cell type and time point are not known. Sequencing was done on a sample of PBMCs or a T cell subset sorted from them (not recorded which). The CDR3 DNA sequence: TGTGCCAGCGGTAACCCAGGACAGGGCCACTCTGGGGCCAACGTCCTGACTTTC. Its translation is CASGNPGQGHSGANVLTF.